These T cell receptor beta chains were read from a single sample in a study of blood T cell repertoires in COVID-19. Assay used: immunoSEQ multiplex PCR; TCRdb lists only in-frame clones, some missing. The table lists a few hundred thousand clones, 70% to 90% of them singletons. Sequenced: peripheral blood. Every receptor here comes from a woman aged 25 to 39 who had recovered from COVID-19. Both conserved end residues are part of each CDR3. D genes are given only for firm matches. Size is omitted from some rows. Given values are once, few, many or a class for expanded clones.

clone_size j_call v_call cdr3_length d_call cdr3_aa cdr3_nt
- TRBJ2-5 TRBV7-2 15 TRBD2 CASSFQRGPGETQYF TGTGCCAGCAGCTTCCAGCGGGGGCCCGGGGAGACCCAGTACTTC
- TRBJ2-2 TRBV28 15 TRBD2 CASSPAGGLAGELFF TGTGCCAGCAGTCCGGCGGGAGGGTTGGCCGGGGAGCTGTTTTTT
- TRBJ2-1 TRBV7-2 19 TRBD2 CASSWIGLAGGPSYNEQFF TGTGCCAGCAGCTGGATAGGACTAGCGGGGGGGCCATCCTACAATGAGCAGTTCTTC
- TRBJ2-2 TRBV4-1 19 TRBD2 CASSQRINPSGGNTGELFF TGCGCCAGCAGCCAGAGAATAAACCCTAGCGGGGGCAACACCGGGGAGCTGTTTTTT
few TRBJ2-7 TRBV30 16 TRBD1 CAWSSPTGGSRYEQYF TGTGCCTGGAGTTCCCCGACAGGGGGCTCTAGGTACGAGCAGTACTTC
- TRBJ1-2 TRBV2 15 TRBD1 CASSEARTGGLGYTF TGTGCCAGCAGTGAAGCTCGGACAGGGGGTCTTGGCTACACCTTC
- TRBJ1-5 TRBV24-1 16 TRBD1 CATSGPGTGADQPQHF TGTGCCACCAGTGGCCCCGGGACAGGGGCCGATCAGCCCCAGCATTTT
- TRBJ1-2 TRBV18 15 TRBD1 CASSPPGQGSDGYTF TGTGCCAGCTCACCACCGGGACAGGGATCGGATGGCTACACCTTC
- TRBJ2-7 TRBV25-1 16 - CASSEGDTLNSYEQYF TGTGCCAGCAGTGAAGGGGACACCCTAAACTCCTACGAGCAGTACTTC
- TRBJ2-1 TRBV5-8 13 - CASSLDRGGEQFF TGTGCCAGCAGCTTGGACAGGGGGGGTGAGCAGTTCTTC
- TRBJ2-7 TRBV6-5 13 TRBD1 CASRKGALYEQYF TGTGCCAGCCGCAAGGGGGCACTCTACGAGCAGTACTTC
few TRBJ2-3 TRBV24-1 12 TRBD1 CATSVEGQGQYF TGTGCCACCAGTGTGGAGGGACAGGGGCAGTATTTT
once TRBJ2-1 TRBV5-6 13 - CASSPTVTPGQFF TGTGCCAGCAGCCCGACTGTAACGCCTGGGCAGTTCTTC
- TRBJ2-7 TRBV28 13 - CASSLQGAYEQYF TGTGCCAGCAGTTTACAAGGGGCCTACGAGCAGTACTTC
once TRBJ1-3 TRBV2 18 - CASSASGLAMSSGNTIYF TGTGCCAGCAGTGCTTCCGGACTCGCAATGAGCTCTGGAAACACCATATATTTT